This T cell receptor (beta chain) was recorded in a study of blood T cell repertoires in COVID-19. Study information: The origin of the acute and convalescent COVID-19 samples was the United States, Italy and Spain. T cells, B-cell-depleted T cells, or PBMCs provided the cDNA or gDNA that served as material.

Germline CDR1 SGHNT, CDR2 YENEEA. V was cut by 7 bases and J by 5 bases, with 8 bases left in between. The CDR3 has 11 amino acids. In the authors' methods: Nucleated cell counts were estimated from reference gene primer amplification. Clones were sequenced by immunoSEQ multiplex PCR, and TCRdb holds only the in-frame ones, with some missing. Clone size and V and J calls were adopted from that table, with D and trimming inferred from the DNA. The data show about 60,000 clones, with about four fifths seen just once and about 25% held by the top ten. Sequences were obtained from peripheral blood. V is TRBV11-3 and J is TRBJ2-5; D not certain. The sequence came from a human donor in a cohort sampled during active COVID-19. CDR3 sequence (DNA): TGTGCCAGCACCCAAGAGGAGACCCAGTACTTC. It codes for CASTQEETQYF.